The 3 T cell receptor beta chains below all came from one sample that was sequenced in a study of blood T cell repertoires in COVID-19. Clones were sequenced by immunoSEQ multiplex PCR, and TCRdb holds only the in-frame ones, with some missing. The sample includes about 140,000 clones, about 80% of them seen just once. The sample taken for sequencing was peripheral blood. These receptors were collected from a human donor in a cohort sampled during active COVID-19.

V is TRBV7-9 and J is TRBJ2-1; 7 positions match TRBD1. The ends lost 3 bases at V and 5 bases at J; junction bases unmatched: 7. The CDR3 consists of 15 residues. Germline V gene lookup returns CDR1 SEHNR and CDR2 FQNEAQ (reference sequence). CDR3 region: CASSFLGQPNNEQFF. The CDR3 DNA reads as TGTGCCAGCAGCTTCCTGGGACAGCCTAACAATGAGCAGTTCTTC.

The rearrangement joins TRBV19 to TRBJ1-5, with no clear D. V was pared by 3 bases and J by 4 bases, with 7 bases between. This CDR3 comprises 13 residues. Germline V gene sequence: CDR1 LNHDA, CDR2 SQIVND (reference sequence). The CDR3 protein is CASSMSRNQPQHF. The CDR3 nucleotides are TGTGCCAGTAGTATGTCCAGAAATCAGCCCCAGCATTTT.

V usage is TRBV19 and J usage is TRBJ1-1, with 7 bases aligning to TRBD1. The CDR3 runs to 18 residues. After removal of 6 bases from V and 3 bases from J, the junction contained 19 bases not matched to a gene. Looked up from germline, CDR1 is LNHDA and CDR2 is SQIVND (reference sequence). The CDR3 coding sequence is TGTGCCAGTAGCAGCGGAACGACAGGGTGGATTGGGGACACTGAAGCTTTCTTT. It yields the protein CASSSGTTGWIGDTEAFF. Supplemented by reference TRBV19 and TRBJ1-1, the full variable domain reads DGGITQSPKYLFRKEGQNVTLSCEQNLNHDAMYWYRQDPGQGLRLIYYSQIVNDFQKGDIAEGYSVSREKKESFPLTVTSAQKNPTAFYLCASSSGTTGWIGDTEAFFGQGTRLTVV.